This T cell receptor (beta chain) stems from a study of T cells after posttransplantation cyclophosphamide. General study points: Tissue-infiltrating T cells from skin or gut overlapped little with blood T cells. Later blood repertoires were often dominated by clones from the donor CD8+ memory compartment. After PTCy, TRB diversity resembled that of CNI/methotrexate controls.

This clone showed up many times. Its specificity is unknown. This related bone marrow graft donor gave peripheral blood on the day of marrow donation. Method: immunoSEQ multiplex PCR; TCRdb's copy keeps in-frame clones and lacks some. This sample comprises 40,000 to 55,000 clones, none seen once only. There are 15 residues in the CDR3. The germline V gene has CDR1 LGHNA and CDR2 YNFKEQ. V lost 4 bases, J lost 8 bases, and 5 bases stayed unmatched. The material sequenced was PBMCs. The chain links TRBV4-2 to TRBJ2-1, with 13 bases fitting TRBD2. This clonotype was sampled from a man between 40 and 49 years old in good health, CMV-negative, and a related stem cell transplant donor. In DNA, the CDR3 is TGTGCCAGCAGCCTAGGGACTAGCGGGATCTATGAGCAGTTCTTC. Amino acid sequence: CASSLGTSGIYEQFF.